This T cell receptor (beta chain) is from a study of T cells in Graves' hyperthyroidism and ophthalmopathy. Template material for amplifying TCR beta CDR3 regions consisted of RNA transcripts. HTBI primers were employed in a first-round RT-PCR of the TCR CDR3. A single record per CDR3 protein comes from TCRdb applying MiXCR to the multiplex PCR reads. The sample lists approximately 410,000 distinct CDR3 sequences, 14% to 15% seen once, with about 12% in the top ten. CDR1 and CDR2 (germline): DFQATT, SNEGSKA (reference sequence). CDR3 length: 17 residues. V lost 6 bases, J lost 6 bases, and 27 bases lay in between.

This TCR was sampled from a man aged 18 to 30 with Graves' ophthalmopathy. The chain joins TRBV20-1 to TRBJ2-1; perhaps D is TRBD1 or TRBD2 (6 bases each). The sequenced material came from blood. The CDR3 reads CSAIPRGRSGSGNEQFF. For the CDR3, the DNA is TGCAGTGCGATACCCCGGGGGCGCAGCGGAAGCGGCAATGAGCAGTTCTTC.